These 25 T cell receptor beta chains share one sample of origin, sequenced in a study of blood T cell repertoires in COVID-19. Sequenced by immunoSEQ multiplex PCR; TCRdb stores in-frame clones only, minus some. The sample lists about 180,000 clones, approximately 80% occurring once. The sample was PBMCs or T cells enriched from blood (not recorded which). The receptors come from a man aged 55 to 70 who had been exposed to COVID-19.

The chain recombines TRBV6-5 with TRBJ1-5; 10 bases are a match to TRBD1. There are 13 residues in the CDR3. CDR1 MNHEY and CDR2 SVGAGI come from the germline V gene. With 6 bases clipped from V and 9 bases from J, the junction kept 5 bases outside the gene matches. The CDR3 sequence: CASRGTGVSPQHF. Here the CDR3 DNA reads TGTGCCAGCAGGGGGACAGGGGTTTCGCCCCAGCATTTT.

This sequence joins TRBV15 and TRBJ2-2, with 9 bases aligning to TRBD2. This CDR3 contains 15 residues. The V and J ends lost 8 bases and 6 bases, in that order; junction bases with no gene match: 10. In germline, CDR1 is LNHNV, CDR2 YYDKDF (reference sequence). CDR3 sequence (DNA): TGTGCCACCGATGGGGCTAGCGGGGCCGCCGGGGAGCTGTTTTTT. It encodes CATDGASGAAGELFF.

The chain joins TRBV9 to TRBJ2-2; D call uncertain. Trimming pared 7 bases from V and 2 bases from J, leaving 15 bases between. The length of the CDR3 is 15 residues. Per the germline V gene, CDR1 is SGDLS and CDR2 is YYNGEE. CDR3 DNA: TGTGCCAGCGCCCCGATCCAGATCAACACCGGGGAGCTGTTTTTT. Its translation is CASAPIQINTGELFF.

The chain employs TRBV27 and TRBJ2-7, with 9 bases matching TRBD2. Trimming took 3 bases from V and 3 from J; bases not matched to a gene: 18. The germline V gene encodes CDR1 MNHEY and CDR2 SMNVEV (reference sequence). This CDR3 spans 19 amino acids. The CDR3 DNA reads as TGTGCCAGCAGTTTCCCGCCAAGTAGCGGGAGTTTTAGGATCTACGAGCAGTACTTC. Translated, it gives CASSFPPSSGSFRIYEQYF.

The CDR3 bases are TGTGCCAGCAGCGGGGCAGGGGGCAATCAGCCCCAGCATTTT. Residues: CASSGAGGNQPQHF. The chain combines TRBV6-5 with TRBJ1-5, with D possibly TRBD1 on 6 matching bases. V was pared by 6 bases and J by 2 bases, with 11 bases between. The CDR3 extends over 14 amino acids. The germline gives CDR1 MNHEY, CDR2 SVGAGI.

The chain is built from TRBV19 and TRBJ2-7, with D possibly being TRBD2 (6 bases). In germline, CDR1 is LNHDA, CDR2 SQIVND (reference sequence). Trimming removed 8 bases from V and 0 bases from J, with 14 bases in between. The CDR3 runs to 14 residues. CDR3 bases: TGTGCCAGTCGCGGGACCCTACCCTCCTACGAGCAGTACTTC. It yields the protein CASRGTLPSYEQYF.

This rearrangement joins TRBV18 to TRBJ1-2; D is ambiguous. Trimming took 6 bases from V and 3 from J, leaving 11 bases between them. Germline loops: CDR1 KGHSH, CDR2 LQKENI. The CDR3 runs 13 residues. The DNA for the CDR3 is TGTGCCAGCTCCCTTCGGGTAGACTATGGCTACACCTTC. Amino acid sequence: CASSLRVDYGYTF.

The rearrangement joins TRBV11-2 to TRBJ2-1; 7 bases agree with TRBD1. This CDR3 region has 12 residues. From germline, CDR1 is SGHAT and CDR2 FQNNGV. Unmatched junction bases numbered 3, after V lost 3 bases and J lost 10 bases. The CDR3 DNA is TGTGCCAGCAGCTTGACAGGGTTCGAGCAGTTCTTC. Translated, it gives CASSLTGFEQFF. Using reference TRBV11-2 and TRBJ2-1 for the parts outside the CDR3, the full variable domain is EAGVAQSPRYKIIEKRQSVAFWCNPISGHATLYWYQQILGQGPKLLIQFQNNGVVDDSQLPKDRFSAERLKGVDSTLKIQPAKLEDSAVYLCASSLTGFEQFFGPGTRLTVL.

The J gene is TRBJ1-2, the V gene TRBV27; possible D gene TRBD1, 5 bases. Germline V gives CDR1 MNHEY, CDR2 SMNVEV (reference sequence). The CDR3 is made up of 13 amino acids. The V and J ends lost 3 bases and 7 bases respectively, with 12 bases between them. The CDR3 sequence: CASSFGGSGGYTF. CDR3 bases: TGTGCCAGCAGTTTTGGGGGGAGCGGTGGCTACACCTTC.

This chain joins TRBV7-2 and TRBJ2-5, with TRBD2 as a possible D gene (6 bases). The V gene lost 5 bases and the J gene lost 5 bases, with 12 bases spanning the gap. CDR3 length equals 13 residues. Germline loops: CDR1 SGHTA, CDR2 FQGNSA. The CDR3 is CASSLGLMETQYF. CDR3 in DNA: TGTGCCAGCAGCCTGGGACTTATGGAGACCCAGTACTTC.

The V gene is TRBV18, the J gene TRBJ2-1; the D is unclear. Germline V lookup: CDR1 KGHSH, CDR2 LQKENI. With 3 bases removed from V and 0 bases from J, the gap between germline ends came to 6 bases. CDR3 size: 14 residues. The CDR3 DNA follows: TGTGCCAGCTCACCCCTGAGCTCCTACAATGAGCAGTTCTTC. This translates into CASSPLSSYNEQFF. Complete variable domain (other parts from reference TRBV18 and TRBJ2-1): NAGVMQNPRHLVRRRGQEARLRCSPMKGHSHVYWYRQLPEEGLKFMVYLQKENIIDESGMPKERFSAEFPKEGPSILRIQQVVRGDSAAYFCASSPLSSYNEQFFGPGTRLTVL.

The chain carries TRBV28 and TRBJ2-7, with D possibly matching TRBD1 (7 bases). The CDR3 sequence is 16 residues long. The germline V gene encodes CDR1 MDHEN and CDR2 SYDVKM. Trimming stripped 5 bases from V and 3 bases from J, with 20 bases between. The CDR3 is CASSPPIGGQHYEQYF. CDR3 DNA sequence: TGTGCCAGCAGTCCTCCCATCGGGGGACAGCACTACGAGCAGTACTTC.

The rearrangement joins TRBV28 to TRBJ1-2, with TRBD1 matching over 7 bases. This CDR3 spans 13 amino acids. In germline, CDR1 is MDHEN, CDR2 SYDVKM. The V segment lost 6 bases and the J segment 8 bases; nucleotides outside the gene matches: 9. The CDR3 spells CASRDGTVKGYTF. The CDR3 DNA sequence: TGTGCCAGCAGGGACGGGACAGTAAAGGGCTACACCTTC.

This CDR3 is CATAQINTEAFF. The CDR3 DNA is TGTGCCACCGCACAGATTAACACTGAAGCTTTCTTT. This chain connects TRBV7-9 to TRBJ1-1; D gene unclear. The germline CDR1 and CDR2 sequences are SEHNR and FQNEAQ (reference sequence). This CDR3 has 12 residues. V lost 10 bases to trimming and J lost 2 bases, with 11 bases between them. Supplemented by reference TRBV7-9 and TRBJ1-1, the full variable domain reads DTGVSQNPRHKITKRGQNVTFRCDPISEHNRLYWYRQTLGQGPEFLTYFQNEAQLEKSRLLSDRFSAERPKGSFSTLEIQRTEQGDSAMYLCATAQINTEAFFGQGTRLTVV.

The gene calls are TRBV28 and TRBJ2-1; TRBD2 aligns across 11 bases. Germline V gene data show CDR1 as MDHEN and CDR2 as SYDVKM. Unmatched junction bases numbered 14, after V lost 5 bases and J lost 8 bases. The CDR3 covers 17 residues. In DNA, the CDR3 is TGTGCCAGCAGTCCCACCCGGGGGGTAGCGGGAGGGTATGAGCAGTTCTTC. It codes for CASSPTRGVAGGYEQFF.

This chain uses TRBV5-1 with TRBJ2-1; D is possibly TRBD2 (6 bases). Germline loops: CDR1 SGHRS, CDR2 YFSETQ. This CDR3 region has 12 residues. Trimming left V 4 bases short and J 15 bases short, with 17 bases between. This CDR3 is CASSTGGNQGFF. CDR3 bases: TGCGCCAGCAGCACTGGGGGGAACCAGGGGTTCTTC.

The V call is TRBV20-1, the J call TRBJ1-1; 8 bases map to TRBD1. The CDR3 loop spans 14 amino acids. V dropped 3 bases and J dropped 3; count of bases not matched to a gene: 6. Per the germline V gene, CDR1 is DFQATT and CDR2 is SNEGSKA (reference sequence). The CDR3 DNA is TGCAGTGCTAGTATACAGGGGGGGCACACTGAAGCTTTCTTT. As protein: CSASIQGGHTEAFF.

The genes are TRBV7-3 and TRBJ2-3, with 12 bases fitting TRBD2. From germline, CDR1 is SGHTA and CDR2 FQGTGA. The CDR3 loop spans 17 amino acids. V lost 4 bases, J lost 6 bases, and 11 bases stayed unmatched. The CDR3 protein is CASSSQPGLAGRDTQYF. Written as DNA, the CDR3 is TGTGCCAGCAGCTCACAGCCGGGACTAGCGGGTCGGGATACGCAGTATTTT. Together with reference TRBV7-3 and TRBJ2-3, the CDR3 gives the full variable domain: GAGVSQTPSNKVTEKGKYVELRCDPISGHTALYWYRQSLGQGPEFLIYFQGTGAADDSGLPNDRFFAVRPEGSVSTLKIQRTERGDSAVYLCASSSQPGLAGRDTQYFGPGTRLTVL.

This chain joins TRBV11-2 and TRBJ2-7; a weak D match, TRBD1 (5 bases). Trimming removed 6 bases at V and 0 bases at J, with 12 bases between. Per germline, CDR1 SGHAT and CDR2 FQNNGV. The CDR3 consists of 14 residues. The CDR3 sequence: CASSSQGPSYEQYF. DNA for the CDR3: TGTGCCAGCAGTTCCCAGGGCCCCTCCTACGAGCAGTACTTC.

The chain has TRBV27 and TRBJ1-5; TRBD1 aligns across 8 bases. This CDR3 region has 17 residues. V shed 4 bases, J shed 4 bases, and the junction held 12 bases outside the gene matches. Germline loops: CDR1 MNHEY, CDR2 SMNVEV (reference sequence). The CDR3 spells CASSSLTRGLGNQPQHF. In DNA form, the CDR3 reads TGTGCCAGCAGTTCCCTAACCAGGGGGCTTGGTAATCAGCCCCAGCATTTT.

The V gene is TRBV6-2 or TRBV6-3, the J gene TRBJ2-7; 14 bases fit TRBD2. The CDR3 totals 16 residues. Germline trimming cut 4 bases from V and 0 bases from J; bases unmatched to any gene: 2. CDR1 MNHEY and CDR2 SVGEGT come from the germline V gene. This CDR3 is CASSSGLAGGSYEQYF. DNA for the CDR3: TGTGCCAGCAGTTCCGGACTAGCGGGAGGCTCCTACGAGCAGTACTTC.

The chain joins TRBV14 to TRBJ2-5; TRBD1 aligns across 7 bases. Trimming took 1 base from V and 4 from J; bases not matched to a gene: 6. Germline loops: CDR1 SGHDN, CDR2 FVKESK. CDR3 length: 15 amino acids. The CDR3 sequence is CASSQGRQGLETQYF. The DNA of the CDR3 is TGTGCCAGCAGCCAAGGGAGACAGGGTCTAGAGACCCAGTACTTC.

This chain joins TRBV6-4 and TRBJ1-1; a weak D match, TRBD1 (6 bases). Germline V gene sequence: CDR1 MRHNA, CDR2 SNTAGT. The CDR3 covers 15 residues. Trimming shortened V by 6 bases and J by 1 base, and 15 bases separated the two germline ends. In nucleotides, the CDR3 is TGTGCCAGCAGCGGACCCAAACAGGGGAACACTGAAGCTTTCTTT. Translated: CASSGPKQGNTEAFF.

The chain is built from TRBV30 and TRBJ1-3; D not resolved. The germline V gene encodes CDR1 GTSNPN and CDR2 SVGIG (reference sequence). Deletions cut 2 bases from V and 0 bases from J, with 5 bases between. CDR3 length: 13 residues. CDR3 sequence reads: CAWSFYSGNTIYF. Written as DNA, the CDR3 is TGTGCCTGGAGTTTCTACTCTGGAAACACCATATATTTT.

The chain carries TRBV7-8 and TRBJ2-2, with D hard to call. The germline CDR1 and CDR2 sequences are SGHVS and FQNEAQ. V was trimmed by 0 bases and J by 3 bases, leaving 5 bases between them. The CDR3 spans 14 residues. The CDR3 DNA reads TGTGCCAGCAGCTTAGCCGGGTACACCGGGGAGCTGTTTTTT. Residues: CASSLAGYTGELFF. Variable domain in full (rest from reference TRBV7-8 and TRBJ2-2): GAGVSQSPRYKVAKRGQDVALRCDPISGHVSLFWYQQALGQGPEFLTYFQNEAQLDKSGLPSDRFFAERPEGSVSTLKIQRTQQEDSAVYLCASSLAGYTGELFFGEGSRLTVL.